This TCR beta chain was captured in a study of CD8+ T cells in alopecia areata. Study conclusions and caveats: Between patients, shared TCR sequences were less clear than in mice. This was possibly due in part to HLA diversity in the patient population.

The authors extracted RNA and reverse transcribed it into cDNA as the sequencing template. Clones were read by immunoSEQ multiplex PCR, and TCRdb kept only the in-frame ones, dropping some. The profile shows under 150,000 clones, roughly four fifths of them singletons. The table lists this clone with a count of one. The antigen remains unidentified. Other DNA sequences of this sample code for an identical CDR3. Treatment described: oral pan-JAK inhibitor, 5-10 mg twice daily. The CDR3 covers 15 residues. The V end lost 0 bases, the J end lost 2 bases, and 10 bases lay between the germline ends. Germline V gene lookup returns CDR1 MGHRA and CDR2 YSYEKL.

Specimen: CD8+ T cells sorted from blood, collected at week 4, from a patient treated with tofacitinib. The chain combines TRBV4-1 with TRBJ2-5; possible D gene TRBD1, 6 bases. The sequence was collected from a human donor with alopecia areata. The CDR3 nucleotides read TGCGCCAGCAGCCAAGAAGGCAGGGGACAAGAGACCCAGTACTTC. Translated: CASSQEGRGQETQYF.